Given below is one TCR beta chain in context. Its target is unknown. TCRdb's copy holds only in-frame clones and misses some; the assay was immunoSEQ multiplex PCR. Here the sample spans more than 150,000 clones, roughly nine tenths being singletons. This entry belongs to a study of T cell responses to AZD1222 COVID-19 vaccine. Study outcomes and limitations: At study baseline, merely several AZD1222 recipients were seropositive. A mostly white British donor set with more females was recruited, and clonal diversity was possibly underestimated.

The V and J ends lost 4 bases and 5 bases respectively, with 18 bases between them. Germline values: CDR1 SGHDT, CDR2 YYEEEE. The CDR3 loop spans 15 amino acids. The rearrangement joins TRBV5-6 to TRBJ2-5; D gene ambiguous. This clonotype originated in an adult who received the AZD1222 COVID-19 vaccine. Specimen: peripheral blood, collected 28 days after the second AZD1222 dose. CDR3 region: CASSRNSGQRETQYF. The CDR3 DNA follows: TGTGCCAGCAGCCGTAACTCCGGGCAGAGGGAGACCCAGTACTTC.